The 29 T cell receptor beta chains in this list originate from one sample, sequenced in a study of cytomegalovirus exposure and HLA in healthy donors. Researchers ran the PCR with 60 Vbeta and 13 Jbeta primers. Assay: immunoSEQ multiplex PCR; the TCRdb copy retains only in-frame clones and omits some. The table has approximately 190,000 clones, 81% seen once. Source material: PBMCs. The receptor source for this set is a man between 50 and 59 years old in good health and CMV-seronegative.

The CDR3 reads CSAPTGLGTEAFF. The CDR3 nucleotides read TGCAGCGCACCTACAGGGCTAGGAACTGAAGCTTTCTTT. The chain combines TRBV29-1 with TRBJ1-1; tentatively, D is TRBD1 (6 bases). Germline CDR1 is SQVTM and CDR2 is ANQGSEA. V was pared by 7 bases and J by 5 bases, with 17 bases between. The CDR3 length is 13 residues. Drawing the rest from reference TRBV29-1 and TRBJ1-1, the complete variable domain is SAVISQKPSRDICQRGTSLTIQCQVDSQVTMMFWYRQQPGQSLTLIATANQGSEATYESGFVIDKFPISRPNLTFSTLTVSNMSPEDSSIYLCSAPTGLGTEAFFGQGTRLTVV.

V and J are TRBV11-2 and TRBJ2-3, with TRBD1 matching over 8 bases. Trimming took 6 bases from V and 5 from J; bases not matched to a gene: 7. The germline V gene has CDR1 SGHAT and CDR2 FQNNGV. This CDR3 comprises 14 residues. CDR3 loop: CASRPGGAEDTQYF. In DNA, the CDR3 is TGTGCCAGCAGGCCAGGGGGCGCGGAAGATACGCAGTATTTT.

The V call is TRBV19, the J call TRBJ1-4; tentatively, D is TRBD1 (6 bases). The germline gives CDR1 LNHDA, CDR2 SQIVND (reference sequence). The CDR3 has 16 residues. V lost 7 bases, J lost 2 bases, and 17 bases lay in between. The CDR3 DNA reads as TGTGCCAGTATGAGGACAGTCGGTTTTACTAATGAAAAACTGTTTTTT. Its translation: CASMRTVGFTNEKLFF.

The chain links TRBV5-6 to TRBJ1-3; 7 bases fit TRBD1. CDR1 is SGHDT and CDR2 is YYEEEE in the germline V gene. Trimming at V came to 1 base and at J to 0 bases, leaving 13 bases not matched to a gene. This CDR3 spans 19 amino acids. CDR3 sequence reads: CASSLRVDRWKFSGNTIYF. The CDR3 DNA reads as TGTGCCAGCAGCTTGAGGGTGGACAGGTGGAAGTTCTCTGGAAACACCATATATTTT.

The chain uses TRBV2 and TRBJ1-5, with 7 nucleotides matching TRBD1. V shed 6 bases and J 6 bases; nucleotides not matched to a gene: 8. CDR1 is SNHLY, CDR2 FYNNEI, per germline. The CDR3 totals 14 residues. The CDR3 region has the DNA TGTGCCAGCAGGGAAAGACAGGGCGGTCAGCCCCAGCATTTT. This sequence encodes CASRERQGGQPQHF. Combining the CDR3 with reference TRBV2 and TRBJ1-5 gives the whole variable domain EPEVTQTPSHQVTQMGQEVILRCVPISNHLYFYWYRQILGQKVEFLVSFYNNEISEKSEIFDDQFSVERPDGSNFTLKIRSTKLEDSAMYFCASRERQGGQPQHFGDGTRLSIL.

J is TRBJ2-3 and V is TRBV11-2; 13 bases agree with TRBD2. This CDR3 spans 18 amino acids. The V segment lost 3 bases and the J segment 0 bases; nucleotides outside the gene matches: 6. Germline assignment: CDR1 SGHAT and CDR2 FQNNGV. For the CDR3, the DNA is TGTGCCAGCAGCTTTGGACTAGCGGGGGAGTTAAGCACAGATACGCAGTATTTT. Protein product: CASSFGLAGELSTDTQYF.

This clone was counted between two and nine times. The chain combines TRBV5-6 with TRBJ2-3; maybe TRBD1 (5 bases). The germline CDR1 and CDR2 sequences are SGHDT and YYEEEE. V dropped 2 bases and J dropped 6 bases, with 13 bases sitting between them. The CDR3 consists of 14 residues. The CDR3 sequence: CASSFLGARDTQYF. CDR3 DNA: TGTGCCAGCAGCTTCCTAGGGGCTCGGGATACGCAGTATTTT.

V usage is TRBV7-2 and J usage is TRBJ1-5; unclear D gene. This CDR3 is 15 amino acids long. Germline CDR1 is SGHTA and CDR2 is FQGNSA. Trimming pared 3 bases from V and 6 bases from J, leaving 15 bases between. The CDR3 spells CASSLVDGESQPQHF. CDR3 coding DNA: TGTGCCAGCAGCTTGGTCGACGGGGAAAGTCAGCCCCAGCATTTT.

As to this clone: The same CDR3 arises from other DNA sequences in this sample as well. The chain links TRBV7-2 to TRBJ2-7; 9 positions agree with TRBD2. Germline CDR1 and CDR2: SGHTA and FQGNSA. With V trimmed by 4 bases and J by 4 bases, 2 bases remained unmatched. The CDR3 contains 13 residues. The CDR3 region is CASSSSGGYEQYF. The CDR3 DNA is TGTGCCAGCAGCTCCAGCGGGGGGTACGAGCAGTACTTC. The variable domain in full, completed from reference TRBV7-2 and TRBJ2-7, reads GAGVSQSPSNKVTEKGKDVELRCDPISGHTALYWYRQSLGQGLEFLIYFQGNSAPDKSGLPSDRFSAERTGGSVSTLTIQRTQQEDSAVYLCASSSSGGYEQYFGPGTRLTVT.

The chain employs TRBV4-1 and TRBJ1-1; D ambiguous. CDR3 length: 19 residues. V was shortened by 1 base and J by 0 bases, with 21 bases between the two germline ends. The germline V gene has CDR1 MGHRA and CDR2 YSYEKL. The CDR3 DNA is TGCGCCAGCAGCCAAGCAACGGCCGCGCAGGCCTCGATGAACACTGAAGCTTTCTTT. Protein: CASSQATAAQASMNTEAFF.

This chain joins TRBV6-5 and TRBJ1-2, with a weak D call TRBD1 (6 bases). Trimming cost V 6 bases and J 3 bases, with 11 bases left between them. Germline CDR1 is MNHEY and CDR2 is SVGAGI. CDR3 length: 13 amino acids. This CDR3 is CASRKHRDYGYTF. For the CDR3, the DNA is TGTGCCAGCAGAAAACACAGGGACTATGGCTACACCTTC.

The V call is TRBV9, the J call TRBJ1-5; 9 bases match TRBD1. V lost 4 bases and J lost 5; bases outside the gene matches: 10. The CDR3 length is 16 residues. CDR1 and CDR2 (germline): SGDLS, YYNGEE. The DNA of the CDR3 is TGTGCCAGCAGCCCGGGAGACAGGGGGGCACATCAGCCCCAGCATTTT. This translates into CASSPGDRGAHQPQHF.

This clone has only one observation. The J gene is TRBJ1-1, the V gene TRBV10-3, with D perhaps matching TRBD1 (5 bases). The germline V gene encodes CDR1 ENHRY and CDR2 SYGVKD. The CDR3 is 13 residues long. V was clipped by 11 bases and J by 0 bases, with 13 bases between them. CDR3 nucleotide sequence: TGTGCCCTTAGCGGGGCCCTGAACACTGAAGCTTTCTTT. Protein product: CALSGALNTEAFF.

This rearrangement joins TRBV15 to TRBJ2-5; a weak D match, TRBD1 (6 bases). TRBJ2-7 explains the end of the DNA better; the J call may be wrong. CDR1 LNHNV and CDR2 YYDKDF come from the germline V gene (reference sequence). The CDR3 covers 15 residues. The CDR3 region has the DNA TGTGCCACCAGCAGGCCACAGGGAAGCTCCTACGAGCAGTACTTC. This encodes CATSRPQGSSYEQYF.

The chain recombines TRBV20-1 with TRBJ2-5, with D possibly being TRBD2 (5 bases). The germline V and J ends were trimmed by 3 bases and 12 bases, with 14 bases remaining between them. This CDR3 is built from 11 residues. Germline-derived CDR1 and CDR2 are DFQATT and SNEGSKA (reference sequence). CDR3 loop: CSARAEVGEYF. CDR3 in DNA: TGCAGTGCTAGGGCGGAGGTTGGAGAGTACTTC.

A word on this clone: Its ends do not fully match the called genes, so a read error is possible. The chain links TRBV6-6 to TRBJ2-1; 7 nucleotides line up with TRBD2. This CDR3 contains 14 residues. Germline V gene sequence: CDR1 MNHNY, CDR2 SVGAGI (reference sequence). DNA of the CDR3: TGTGCCAGCAGGGGAGGGTTGGGCCACAATGAGCAGCTCTTC. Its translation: CASRGGLGHNEQLF.

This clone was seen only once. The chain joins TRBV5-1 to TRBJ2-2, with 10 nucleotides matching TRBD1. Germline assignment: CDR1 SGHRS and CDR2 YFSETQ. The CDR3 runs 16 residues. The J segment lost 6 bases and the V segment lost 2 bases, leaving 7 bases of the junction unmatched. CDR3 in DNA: TGCGCCAGCAGCTTAACCGGGACAGGGGTCGCCGGGGAGCTGTTTTTT. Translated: CASSLTGTGVAGELFF. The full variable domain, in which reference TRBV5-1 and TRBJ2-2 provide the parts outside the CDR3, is KAGVTQTPRYLIKTRGQQVTLSCSPISGHRSVSWYQQTPGQGLQFLFEYFSETQRNKGNFPGRFSGRQFSNSRSEMNVSTLELGDSALYLCASSLTGTGVAGELFFGEGSRLTVL.

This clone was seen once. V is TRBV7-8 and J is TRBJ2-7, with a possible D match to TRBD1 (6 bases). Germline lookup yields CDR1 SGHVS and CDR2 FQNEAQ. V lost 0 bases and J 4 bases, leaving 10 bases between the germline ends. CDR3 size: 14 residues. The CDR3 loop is CASSLAQGPYEQYF. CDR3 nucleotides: TGTGCCAGCAGCTTAGCTCAGGGGCCATACGAGCAGTACTTC.

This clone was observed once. CDR3 sequence: CASSLSSPQETQYF. The CDR3 nucleotides read TGTGCCAGCAGCTTGAGTAGCCCTCAAGAGACCCAGTACTTC. The chain recombines TRBV5-6 with TRBJ2-5; D unclear. V gave up 1 base and J gave up 2 bases, with 9 bases separating them. Germline V gene data show CDR1 as SGHDT and CDR2 as YYEEEE. This CDR3 region has 14 residues.

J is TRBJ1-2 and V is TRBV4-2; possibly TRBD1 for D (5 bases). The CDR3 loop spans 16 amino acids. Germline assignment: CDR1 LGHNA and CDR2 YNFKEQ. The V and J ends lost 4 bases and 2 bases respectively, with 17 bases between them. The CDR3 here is CASSPRAGGENYGYTF. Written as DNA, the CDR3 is TGTGCCAGCAGCCCCCGGGCCGGGGGGGAAAACTATGGCTACACCTTC.

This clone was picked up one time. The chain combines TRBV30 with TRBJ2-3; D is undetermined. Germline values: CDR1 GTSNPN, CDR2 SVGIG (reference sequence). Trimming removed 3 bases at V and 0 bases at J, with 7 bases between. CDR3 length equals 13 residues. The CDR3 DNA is TGTGCCTGGAGACCCGGTAGCACAGATACGCAGTATTTT. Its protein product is CAWRPGSTDTQYF.

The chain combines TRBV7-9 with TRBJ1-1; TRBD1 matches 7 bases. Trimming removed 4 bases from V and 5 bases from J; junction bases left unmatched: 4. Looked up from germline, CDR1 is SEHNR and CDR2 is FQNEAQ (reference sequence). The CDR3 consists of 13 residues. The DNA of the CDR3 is TGTGCCAGCAGCTCCACAGGGGAAACTGAAGCTTTCTTT. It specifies CASSSTGETEAFF.

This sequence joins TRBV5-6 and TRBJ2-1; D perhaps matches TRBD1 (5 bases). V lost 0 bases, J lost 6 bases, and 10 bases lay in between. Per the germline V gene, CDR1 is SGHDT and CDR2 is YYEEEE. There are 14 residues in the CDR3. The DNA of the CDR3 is TGTGCCAGCAGCTTGGACAGGCGTACCAATGAGCAGTTCTTC. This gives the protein CASSLDRRTNEQFF.

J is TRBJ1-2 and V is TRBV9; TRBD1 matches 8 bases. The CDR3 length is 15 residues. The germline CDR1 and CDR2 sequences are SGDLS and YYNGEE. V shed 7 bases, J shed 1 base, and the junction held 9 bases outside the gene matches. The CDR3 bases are TGTGCCAGCTTCGGGACAGGACCTTTTAACTATGGCTACACCTTC. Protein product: CASFGTGPFNYGYTF. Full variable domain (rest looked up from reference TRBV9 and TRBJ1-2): DSGVTQTPKHLITATGQRVTLRCSPRSGDLSVYWYQQSLDQGLQFLIQYYNGEERAKGNILERFSAQQFPDLHSELNLSSLELGDSALYFCASFGTGPFNYGYTFGSGTRLTVV.

CDR3 DNA sequence: TGCGCCAGCAGCTTGAACAGGGGGCCCTACGAGCAGTACTTC. Amino acids: CASSLNRGPYEQYF. V gene TRBV5-1 combines with J gene TRBJ2-7, with 9 bases fitting TRBD1. The germline V gene encodes CDR1 SGHRS and CDR2 YFSETQ. The trim removed 1 base at V and 2 bases at J, leaving 1 base unmatched. CDR3 size: 14 residues.

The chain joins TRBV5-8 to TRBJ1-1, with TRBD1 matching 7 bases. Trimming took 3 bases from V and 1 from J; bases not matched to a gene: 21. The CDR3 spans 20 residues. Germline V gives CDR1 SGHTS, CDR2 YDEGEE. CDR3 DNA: TGTGCCAGCAGCTCTGATGACGCGACAGGGTGGATGGGGGAGAACACTGAAGCTTTCTTT. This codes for CASSSDDATGWMGENTEAFF.

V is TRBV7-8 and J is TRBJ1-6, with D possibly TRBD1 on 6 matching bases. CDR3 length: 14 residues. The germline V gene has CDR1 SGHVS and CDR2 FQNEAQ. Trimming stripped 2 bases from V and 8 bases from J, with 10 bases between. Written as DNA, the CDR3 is TGTGCCAGCAGCTTAAGGCACAGGGATTCACCCCTCCACTTT. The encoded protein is CASSLRHRDSPLHF. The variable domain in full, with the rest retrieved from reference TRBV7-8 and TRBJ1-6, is GAGVSQSPRYKVAKRGQDVALRCDPISGHVSLFWYQQALGQGPEFLTYFQNEAQLDKSGLPSDRFFAERPEGSVSTLKIQRTQQEDSAVYLCASSLRHRDSPLHFGNGTRLTVT.

The CDR3 spells CSVGRGDGSGGARYIQYF. In DNA form, the CDR3 reads TGCAGCGTTGGACGAGGGGATGGAAGCGGGGGGGCTAGGTACATTCAGTACTTC. The chain has TRBV29-1 and TRBJ2-4, with 10 bases lining up with TRBD2. This CDR3 is built from 18 residues. From germline, CDR1 is SQVTM and CDR2 ANQGSEA. Trimming cost V 4 bases and J 8 bases; bases outside gene matches: 20.

CDR3 in amino acids: CAISELGAGIGQGDTQYF. CDR3 bases: TGTGCCATCAGTGAGTTGGGGGCAGGGATCGGCCAGGGAGATACGCAGTATTTT. The chain is built from TRBV10-3 and TRBJ2-3, with D possibly being TRBD1 (6 bases). Between the trimmed V and J ends, which lost 1 base and 5 bases, there was a span of 22 bases. Germline-derived CDR1 and CDR2 are ENHRY and SYGVKD. CDR3 length equals 18 residues.